This T cell receptor beta chain was recorded in a study of T cells in Graves' hyperthyroidism and ophthalmopathy. Germline CDR1 DFQATT, CDR2 SNEGSKA (reference sequence). Trimming pared 8 bases from V and 4 bases from J, leaving 17 bases between. The CDR3 totals 13 residues. Authors of the study amplified TCR beta CDR3 regions from RNA transcripts. First-round RT-PCR with HTBI primers amplified the TCR CDR3 region. TCRdb reanalysed the multiplex PCR reads using MiXCR and keeps one entry per CDR3 protein. The table records hundreds of thousands of distinct CDR3 sequences, roughly 46% of them present only once. This clonotype was seen more than once but under ten times.

The origin of this receptor is a young woman with Graves' hyperthyroidism. The rearrangement uses TRBV20-1 and TRBJ2-5; D possibly corresponds to TRBD2 (6 bases). What was sequenced was peripheral blood or thyroid tissue (not recorded which). CDR3 region: CSPRRGGTETQYF. The DNA of the CDR3 is TGCAGTCCCCGACGGGGCGGGACAGAGACCCAGTACTTC.